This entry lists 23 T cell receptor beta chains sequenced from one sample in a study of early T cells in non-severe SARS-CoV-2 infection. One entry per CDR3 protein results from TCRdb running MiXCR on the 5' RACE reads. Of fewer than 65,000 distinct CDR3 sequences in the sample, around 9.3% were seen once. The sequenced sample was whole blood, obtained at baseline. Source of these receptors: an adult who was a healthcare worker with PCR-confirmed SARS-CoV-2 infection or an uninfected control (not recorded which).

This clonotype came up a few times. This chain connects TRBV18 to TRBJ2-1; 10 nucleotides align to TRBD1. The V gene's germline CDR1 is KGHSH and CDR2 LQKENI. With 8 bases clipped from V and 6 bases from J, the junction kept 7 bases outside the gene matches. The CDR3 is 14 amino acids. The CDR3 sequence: CASRDRGSGNEQFF. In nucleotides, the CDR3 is TGTGCCAGCAGGGACAGGGGATCCGGCAATGAGCAGTTCTTC.

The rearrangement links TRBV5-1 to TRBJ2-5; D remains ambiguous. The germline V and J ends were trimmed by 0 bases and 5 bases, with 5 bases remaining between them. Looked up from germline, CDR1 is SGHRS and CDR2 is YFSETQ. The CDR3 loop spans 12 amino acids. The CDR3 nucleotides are TGCGCCAGCAGCTTGGTATCGGAGACCCAGTACTTC. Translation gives CASSLVSETQYF.

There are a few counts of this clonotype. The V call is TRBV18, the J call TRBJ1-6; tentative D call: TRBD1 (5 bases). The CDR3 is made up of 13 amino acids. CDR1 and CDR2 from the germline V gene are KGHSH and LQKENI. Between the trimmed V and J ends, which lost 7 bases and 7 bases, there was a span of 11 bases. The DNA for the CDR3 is TGTGCCAGCTTCCCGGGGGGGAATTCACCCCTCCACTTT. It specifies CASFPGGNSPLHF.

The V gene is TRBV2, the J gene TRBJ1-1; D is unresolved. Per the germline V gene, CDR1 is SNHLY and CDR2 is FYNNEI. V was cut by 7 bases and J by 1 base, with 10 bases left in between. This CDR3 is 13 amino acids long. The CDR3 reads CASIENTNTEAFF. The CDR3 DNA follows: TGTGCCAGCATAGAGAATACGAACACTGAAGCTTTCTTT.

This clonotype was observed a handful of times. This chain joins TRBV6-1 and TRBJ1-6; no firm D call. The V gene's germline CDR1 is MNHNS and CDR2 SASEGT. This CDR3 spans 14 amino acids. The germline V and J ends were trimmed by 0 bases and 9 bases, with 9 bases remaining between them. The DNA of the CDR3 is TGTGCCAGCAGTGAAGCAGAATTACTTTCACCCCTCCACTTT. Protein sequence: CASSEAELLSPLHF.

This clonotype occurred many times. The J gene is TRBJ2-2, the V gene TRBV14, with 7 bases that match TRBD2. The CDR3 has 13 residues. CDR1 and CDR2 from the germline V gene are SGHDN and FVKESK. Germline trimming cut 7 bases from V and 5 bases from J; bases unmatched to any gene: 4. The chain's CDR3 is CASTRGTTGELFF. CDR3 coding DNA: TGTGCCAGCACGCGGGGGACGACCGGGGAGCTGTTTTTT.

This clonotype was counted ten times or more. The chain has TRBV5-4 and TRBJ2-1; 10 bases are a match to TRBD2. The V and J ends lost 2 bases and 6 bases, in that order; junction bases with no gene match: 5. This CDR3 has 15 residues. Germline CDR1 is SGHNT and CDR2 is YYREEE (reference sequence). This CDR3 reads CASSLLRLAGNEQFF. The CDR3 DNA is TGTGCCAGCAGCTTACTCAGACTAGCGGGCAATGAGCAGTTCTTC.

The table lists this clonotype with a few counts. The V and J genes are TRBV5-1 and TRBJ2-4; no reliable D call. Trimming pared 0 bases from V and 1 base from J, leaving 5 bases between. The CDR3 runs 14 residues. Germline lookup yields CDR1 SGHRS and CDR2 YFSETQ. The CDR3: CASSLGSAKNIQYF. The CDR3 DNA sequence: TGCGCCAGCAGCTTGGGATCCGCCAAAAACATTCAGTACTTC. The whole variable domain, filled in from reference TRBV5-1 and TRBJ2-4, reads KAGVTQTPRYLIKTRGQQVTLSCSPISGHRSVSWYQQTPGQGLQFLFEYFSETQRNKGNFPGRFSGRQFSNSRSEMNVSTLELGDSALYLCASSLGSAKNIQYFGAGTRLSVL.

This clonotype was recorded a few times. In DNA, the CDR3 is TGTGCCAGCAACGGACCGGACACAGATACGCAGTATTTT. Translation gives CASNGPDTDTQYF. The chain is built from TRBV13 and TRBJ2-3; D gene ambiguous. CDR3 size: 13 residues. The germline gives CDR1 PRHDT, CDR2 FYEKMQ (reference sequence). Trimming left V 7 bases short and J 2 bases short, with 10 bases between. Full variable domain (remainder filled in from reference TRBV13 and TRBJ2-3): AAGVIQSPRHLIKEKRETATLKCYPIPRHDTVYWYQQGPGQDPQFLISFYEKMQSDKGSIPDRFSAQQFSDYHSELNMSSLELGDSALYFCASNGPDTDTQYFGPGTRLTVL.

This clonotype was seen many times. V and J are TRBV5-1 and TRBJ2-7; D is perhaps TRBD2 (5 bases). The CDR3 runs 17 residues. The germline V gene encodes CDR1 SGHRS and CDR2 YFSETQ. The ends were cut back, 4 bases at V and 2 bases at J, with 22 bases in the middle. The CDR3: CASSDEIGSFRTYEQYF. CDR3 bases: TGCGCCAGCAGCGACGAGATTGGGAGTTTCAGGACCTACGAGCAGTACTTC.

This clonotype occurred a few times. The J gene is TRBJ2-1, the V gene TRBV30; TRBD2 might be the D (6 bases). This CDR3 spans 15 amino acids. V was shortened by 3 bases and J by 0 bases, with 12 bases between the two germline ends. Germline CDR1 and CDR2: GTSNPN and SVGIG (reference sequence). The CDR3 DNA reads TGTGCCTGGAGGAGCGGGCCGAGCTCCTACAATGAGCAGTTCTTC. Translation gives CAWRSGPSSYNEQFF.

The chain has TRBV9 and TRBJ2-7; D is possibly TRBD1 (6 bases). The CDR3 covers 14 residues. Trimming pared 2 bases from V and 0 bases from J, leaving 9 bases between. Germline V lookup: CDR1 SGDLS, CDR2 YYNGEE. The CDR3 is CASSVTGSSYEQYF. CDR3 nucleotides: TGTGCCAGCAGCGTTACAGGGAGCTCCTACGAGCAGTACTTC.

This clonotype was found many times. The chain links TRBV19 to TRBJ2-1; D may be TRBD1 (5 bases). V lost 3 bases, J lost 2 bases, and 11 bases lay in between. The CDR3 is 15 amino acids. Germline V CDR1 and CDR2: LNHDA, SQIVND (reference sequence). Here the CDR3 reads CASSIAGSPYNEQFF. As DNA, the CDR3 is TGTGCCAGTAGTATTGCAGGGTCCCCCTACAATGAGCAGTTCTTC.

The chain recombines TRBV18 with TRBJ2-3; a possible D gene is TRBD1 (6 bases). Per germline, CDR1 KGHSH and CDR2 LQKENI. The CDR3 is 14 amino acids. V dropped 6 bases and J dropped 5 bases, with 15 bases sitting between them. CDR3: CASSTNGQKDTQYF. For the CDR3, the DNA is TGTGCCAGCTCCACGAACGGACAGAAAGATACGCAGTATTTT.

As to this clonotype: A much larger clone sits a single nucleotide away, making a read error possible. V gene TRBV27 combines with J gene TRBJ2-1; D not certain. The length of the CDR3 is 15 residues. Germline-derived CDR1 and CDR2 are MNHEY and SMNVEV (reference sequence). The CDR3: CANTIPQVCYSEQFF. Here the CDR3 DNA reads TGTGCCAACACCATTCCGCAAGTGTGCTACAGTGAGCAGTTCTTC.

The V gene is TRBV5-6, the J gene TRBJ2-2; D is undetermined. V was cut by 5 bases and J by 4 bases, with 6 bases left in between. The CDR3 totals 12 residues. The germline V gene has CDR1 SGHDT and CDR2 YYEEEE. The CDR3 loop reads CASSQVTGELFF. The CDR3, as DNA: TGTGCCAGCAGTCAGGTCACCGGGGAGCTGTTTTTT.

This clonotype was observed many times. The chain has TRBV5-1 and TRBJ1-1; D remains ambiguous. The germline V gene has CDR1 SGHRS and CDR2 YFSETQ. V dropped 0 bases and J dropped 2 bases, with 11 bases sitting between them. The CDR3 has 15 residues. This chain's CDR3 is CASSLEEVLNTEAFF. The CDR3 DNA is TGCGCCAGCAGCTTGGAAGAGGTCCTTAACACTGAAGCTTTCTTT.

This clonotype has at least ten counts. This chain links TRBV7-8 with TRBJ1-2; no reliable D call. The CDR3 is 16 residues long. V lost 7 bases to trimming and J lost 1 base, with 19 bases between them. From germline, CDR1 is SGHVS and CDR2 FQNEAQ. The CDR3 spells CASTPWRAGLNYGYTF. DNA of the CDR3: TGTGCCAGCACCCCTTGGCGGGCAGGTCTTAACTATGGCTACACCTTC.

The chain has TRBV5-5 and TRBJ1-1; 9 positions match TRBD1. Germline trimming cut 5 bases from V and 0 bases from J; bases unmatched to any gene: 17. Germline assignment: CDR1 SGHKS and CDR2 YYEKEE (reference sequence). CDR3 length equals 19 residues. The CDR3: CASRPQLQGAFNMNTEAFF. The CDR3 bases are TGTGCCAGCAGACCTCAACTACAGGGGGCCTTTAACATGAACACTGAAGCTTTCTTT.

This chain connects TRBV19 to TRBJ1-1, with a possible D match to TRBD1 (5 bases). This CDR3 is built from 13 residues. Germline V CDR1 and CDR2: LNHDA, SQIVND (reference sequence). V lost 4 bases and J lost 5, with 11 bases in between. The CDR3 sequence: CASSTDWGTEAFF. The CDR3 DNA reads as TGTGCCAGTAGTACAGATTGGGGGACTGAAGCTTTCTTT.

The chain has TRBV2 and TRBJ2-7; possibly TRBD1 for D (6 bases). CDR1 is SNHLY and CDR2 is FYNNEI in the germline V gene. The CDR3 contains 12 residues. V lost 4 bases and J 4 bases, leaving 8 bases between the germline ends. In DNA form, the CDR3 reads TGTGCCAGCAGTGGACAGGATTACGAGCAGTACTTC. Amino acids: CASSGQDYEQYF.

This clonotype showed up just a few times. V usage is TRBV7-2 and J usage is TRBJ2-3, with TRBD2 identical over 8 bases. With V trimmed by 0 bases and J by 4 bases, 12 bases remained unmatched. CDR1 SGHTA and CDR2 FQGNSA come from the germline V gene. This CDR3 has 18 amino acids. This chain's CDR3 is CASSLASRLAMRADTQYF. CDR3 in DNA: TGTGCCAGCAGCTTAGCGAGTAGACTAGCGATGAGGGCAGATACGCAGTATTTT.

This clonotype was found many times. The CDR3, as DNA: TGTGCCAGCAGCTTAAGACAGGGATCCTACAATGAGCAGTTCTTC. Its translation is CASSLRQGSYNEQFF. The gene calls are TRBV7-9 and TRBJ2-1, with TRBD1 identical over 7 bases. Germline V gene sequence: CDR1 SEHNR, CDR2 FQNEAQ (reference sequence). The CDR3 consists of 15 residues. V shed 2 bases and J 1 base; nucleotides not matched to a gene: 2.